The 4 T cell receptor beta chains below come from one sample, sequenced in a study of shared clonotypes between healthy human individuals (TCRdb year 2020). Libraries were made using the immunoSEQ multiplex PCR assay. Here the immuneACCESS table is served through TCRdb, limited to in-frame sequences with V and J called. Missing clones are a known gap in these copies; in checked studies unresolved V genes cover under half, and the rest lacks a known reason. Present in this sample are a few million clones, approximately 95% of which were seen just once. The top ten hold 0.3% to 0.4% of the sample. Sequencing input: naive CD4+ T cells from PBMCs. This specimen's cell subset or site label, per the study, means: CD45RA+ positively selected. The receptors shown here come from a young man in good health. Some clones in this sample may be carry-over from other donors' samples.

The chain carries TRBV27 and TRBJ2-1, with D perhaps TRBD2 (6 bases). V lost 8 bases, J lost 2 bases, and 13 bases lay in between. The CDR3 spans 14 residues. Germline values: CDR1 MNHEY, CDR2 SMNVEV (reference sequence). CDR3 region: CASGRDSAYNEQFF. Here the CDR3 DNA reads TGTGCCAGCGGGCGGGACTCCGCCTACAATGAGCAGTTCTTC.

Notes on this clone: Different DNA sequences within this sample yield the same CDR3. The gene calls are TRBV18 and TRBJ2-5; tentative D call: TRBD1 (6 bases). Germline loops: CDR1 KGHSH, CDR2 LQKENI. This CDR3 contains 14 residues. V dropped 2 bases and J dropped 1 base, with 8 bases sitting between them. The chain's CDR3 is CASSPRTAQETQYF. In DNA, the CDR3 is TGTGCCAGCTCACCAAGGACAGCCCAAGAGACCCAGTACTTC.

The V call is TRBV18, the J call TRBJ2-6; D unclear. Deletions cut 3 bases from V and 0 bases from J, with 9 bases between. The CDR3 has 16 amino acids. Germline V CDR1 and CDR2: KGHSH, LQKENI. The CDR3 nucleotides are TGTGCCAGCTCACCTTTCTCGAGCTCTGGGGCCAACGTCCTGACTTTC. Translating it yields CASSPFSSSGANVLTF.

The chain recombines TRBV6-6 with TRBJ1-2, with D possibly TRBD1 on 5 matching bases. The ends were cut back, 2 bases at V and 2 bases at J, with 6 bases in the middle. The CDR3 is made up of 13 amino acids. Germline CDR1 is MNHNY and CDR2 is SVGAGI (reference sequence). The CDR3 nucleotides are TGTGCCAGCAGTTACAAGGGGAACTATGGCTACACCTTC. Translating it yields CASSYKGNYGYTF.